These 2 T cell receptor beta chains were all obtained from the same sample, sequenced in a study of T cells expressing NK-cell markers. From the 5' RACE reads, TCRdb lists one entry per CDR3 protein and no DNA. Its table lists some 450,000 distinct CDR3 sequences. The source material was blood T cells: a sorted CD56 or NKG2C T cell subset, CD4+ or CD8+ T cells, or bulk PBMC T cells (not recorded which). All receptors come from a woman aged 18-69 years in good health.

The V call is TRBV5-1, the J call TRBJ2-1; there is no DNA to check the TCRdb D call of TRBD2. This CDR3 has 19 residues. Germline V gene sequence: CDR1 SGHRS, CDR2 YFSETQ. This chain's CDR3 is CASARPGTSGGPTYNEQFF.

The V and J genes are TRBV21-1 and TRBJ2-2. TRBV21-1 is annotated as a pseudogene. The length of the CDR3 is 16 residues. This CDR3 reads CASSKLKRLNTGELFF.